The rows below give T cell receptor beta chains drawn from one sample of a study of shared clonotypes between healthy human individuals. The table came from immunoSEQ multiplex PCR; TCRdb's copy has only in-frame clones and leaves some out. In the table there are 2 million to 2.5 million clones, 85% to 95% of which are singletons. Material: naive CD4+ T cells from PBMCs. The receptors originated from a man between 18 and 35 years old in good health. Some clones in this sample may be carry-over from other donors' samples. Each CDR3 is given with its conserved first and last residue. The D gene is left open where the match is weak. Clone size is stated in some rows and not others, as once, few, many or a class when expanded.

j_gene,v_gene,d_gene,abundance,CDR3nt,CDR3aa
TRBJ2-1,TRBV5-4,.,.,TGTGCCAGCAGCTTGGGGTTGGGGGGACCTTACAATGAGCAGTTCTTC,CASSLGLGGPYNEQFF
TRBJ1-2,TRBV28,.,.,TGTGCCAGCAGGGTCGGGTATGGCTACACCTTC,CASRVGYGYTF
TRBJ2-1,TRBV7-2,.,.,TGTGCCAGCAGCTTAGGCGCCTTGGACGCGCAGTTCTTC,CASSLGALDAQFF
TRBJ2-3,TRBV7-9,.,.,TGTGCCAGCAGCCGTGACGCAGATACGCAGTATTTT,CASSRDADTQYF
TRBJ2-5,TRBV7-2,.,.,TGTGCCAGCAGCTCTGAGACAGGAAGAGGAGGAGAGACCCAGTACTTC,CASSSETGRGGETQYF
TRBJ2-7,TRBV6-5,TRBD2,.,TGTGCCAGCAGTTACAGCGGGGATGGGACTCCCTTTGCCTTC,CASSYSGDGTPFAF
TRBJ1-5,TRBV30,.,few,TGTGCCTGGAGTCTACAGGGCATTCAGCCCCAGCATTTT,CAWSLQGIQPQHF
TRBJ2-1,TRBV7-2,TRBD2,.,TGTGCCAGCAGGCGACTAGCGGGAGGAACGGGCGATGAGCAGTTCTTC,CASRRLAGGTGDEQFF
TRBJ1-5,TRBV7-3,.,.,TGTGCCAGCAGCTTTAGGGGGGCTCAGCCCCAGCATTTT,CASSFRGAQPQHF
TRBJ2-7,TRBV28,.,.,TGTGCCAGCAGTTTACAATCCCAGGGGTGGTACTTC,CASSLQSQGWYF
TRBJ1-5,TRBV18,TRBD1,few,TGTGCCAGCTCAGCAGAGGGACAGGGAGTAGGGCAGCCCCAGCATTTT,CASSAEGQGVGQPQHF
TRBJ2-7,TRBV7-9,TRBD1,.,TGTGCCAGCACCCGGGACAGCTACGAGCAGTACTTC,CASTRDSYEQYF
TRBJ2-5,TRBV7-7,TRBD1,.,TGTGCCAGCAGCCGACGCGCAAACAGGGGGCTTGGGGAGACCCAGTACTTC,CASSRRANRGLGETQYF
TRBJ1-2,TRBV19,.,.,TGTGCCAGTAGTAGAGATTTTAGGGGTGAAAACTATGGCTACACCTTC,CASSRDFRGENYGYTF
TRBJ2-1,TRBV7-6,TRBD2,.,TGTGCCAGCAGCCAACTAGCGGGAGGGTACAATGAGCAGTTCTTC,CASSQLAGGYNEQFF
TRBJ1-5,TRBV6-1,.,.,TGTGCCGGTGGTTATCAGCCCCAGCATTTT,CAGGYQPQHF
TRBJ2-7,TRBV7-8,.,.,TGTGCCAGCAGCTTAGCTCCGCGCACCTACGAGCAGTACTTC,CASSLAPRTYEQYF
TRBJ2-1,TRBV28,.,.,TGTGCCAGCATTCGACAGGGATTGGGGAGGAATGAGCAGTTCTTC,CASIRQGLGRNEQFF
TRBJ2-4,TRBV11-2,TRBD2,.,TGTGCCAGCAGCCCCCGGGGGGACGGATCCAAAAACATTCAGTACTTC,CASSPRGDGSKNIQYF
TRBJ1-5,TRBV7-9,.,.,TGTGCCAGCAGCTTGGACTCTTATAGCAATCAGCCCCAGCATTTT,CASSLDSYSNQPQHF
TRBJ1-1,TRBV7-2,TRBD1,few,TGTGCCAGCAGCATCGACAGGGAGAACACTGAAGCTTTCTTT,CASSIDRENTEAFF
TRBJ2-1,TRBV11-1,.,.,TGTGCCAGCCAAGATCTAGCGCTTCACAATGAGCAGTTCTTC,CASQDLALHNEQFF